This T cell receptor (beta chain) came from a study of Ad26.COV2.S vaccination and SARS-CoV-2 variants. The wider study: The vaccine Ad26.COV2.S was put into the muscle once, or twice with 56 days between. Overall study findings and caveats: Spike-specific responses of CD8+ and CD4+ T cells were reported to display substantial breadth after vaccination. Analyses of TCR breadth and depth may have underestimated total T cell responses.

This clone was observed a handful of times. Its target is not known. Treatment: approximately 18 received Ad26.COV2.S at low or high dose, single or two shots; about 5 received placebo; per-sample allocation not given. Sampling was performed 63 days after the first vaccine or placebo injection. In Boston, an adult donor aged 18-55 years took part. TCRdb keeps only in-frame clones here, not all; method: immunoSEQ multiplex PCR. The sample consists of some 400,000 clones, around nine tenths of them appearing once. Between the trimmed V and J ends, which lost 4 bases and 5 bases, there was a span of 19 bases. Looked up from germline, CDR1 is SGHRS and CDR2 is YFSETQ. The CDR3 consists of 16 residues.

The J gene is TRBJ2-1, the V gene TRBV5-1, with a possible D match to TRBD2 (5 bases). This specimen was peripheral blood, taken in a trial of Ad26.COV2.S vaccine versus placebo. The sequence came from a person aged 18-60 years who received the Ad26.COV2.S COVID-19 vaccine or a placebo. The CDR3 nucleotides read TGCGCCAGCAGCCTAGAGGGCGGGCGCGGAAACAATGAGCAGTTCTTC. Protein product: CASSLEGGRGNNEQFF. Full variable domain (outside the CDR3, taken from reference TRBV5-1 and TRBJ2-1): KAGVTQTPRYLIKTRGQQVTLSCSPISGHRSVSWYQQTPGQGLQFLFEYFSETQRNKGNFPGRFSGRQFSNSRSEMNVSTLELGDSALYLCASSLEGGRGNNEQFFGPGTRLTVL.